Presented here are 11 T cell receptor beta chains from one specimen sequenced in a study of tumor and adjacent non-tumor tissue in lung cancer. The template was RNA from unsorted bulk tissue. The normal lung tissue was taken more than 3 cm from the tumor edge. Three rounds of nested PCR, following a modified ARM-PCR protocol, produced the TCRbeta library. TCRdb reanalysed the multiplex PCR reads using MiXCR and keeps one entry per CDR3 protein. The table lists tens of thousands of distinct CDR3 sequences, around 64% of them singletons. The source material was distant non-tumor lung tissue. The receptors here all came from a woman aged 70-85 years with non-small cell lung cancer.

As concerns this clonotype: An end of the junction does not agree with germline; a read error may underlie this. The chain combines TRBV28 with TRBJ2-5; D might be TRBD2 (6 bases). Germline CDR1 is MDHEN and CDR2 is SYDVKM. This CDR3 has 13 amino acids. The CDR3 sequence: CASREGGIETHYF. In nucleotides, the CDR3 is TGTGCCAGCAGGGAGGGCGGGATCGAGACCCACTACTTC.

With regard to this clonotype: A much larger clone lies one base from this, so it may be a read error. The V call is TRBV24-1, the J call TRBJ2-3, with TRBD1 identical over 10 bases. This CDR3 is 14 amino acids long. CDR1 is KGHDR, CDR2 SFDVKD, per germline. The CDR3 DNA reads TGTGCCACCAGTAGACAGGGGGCGGCAGATACGCACTATTTT. This gives the protein CATSRQGAADTHYF.

This chain uses TRBV28 with TRBJ2-1; tentative D call: TRBD2 (7 bases). Per the germline V gene, CDR1 is MDHEN and CDR2 is SYDVKM. The CDR3 loop spans 15 amino acids. The germline V and J ends were trimmed by 10 bases and 7 bases, with 23 bases remaining between them. The CDR3 nucleotides read TGTGCCATTGGGGGGGGCCCCTTTTCGGGAAATGAGCAGTTCTTC. Amino acid sequence: CAIGGGPFSGNEQFF.

Points on this clonotype: One end of the junction is discordant with germline, which a read error may explain. The genes are TRBV29-1 and TRBJ2-3; D gene uncertain. This CDR3 comprises 14 residues. CDR1 SQVTM and CDR2 ANQGSEA come from the germline V gene. The CDR3 DNA sequence: TGCAGTGTTGAAGACGGCAGATACATAGATACGCAGTATTTT. It codes for CSVEDGRYIDTQYF.

Comment on this clonotype: One end of the junction varies from germline; a read error may be responsible. The chain carries TRBV5-4 and TRBJ1-2; a possible D gene is TRBD1 (6 bases). The CDR3 covers 15 residues. The germline V gene has CDR1 SGHNT and CDR2 YYREEE (reference sequence). The CDR3 sequence: CTSCLGGPGVAGYTF. In DNA, the CDR3 is TGTACCAGCTGCTTGGGGGGGCCAGGAGTGGCTGGCTACACCTTC.

Note on this clonotype: A single base separates this from a much larger clone, so it may be a read error. The rearrangement uses TRBV29-1 and TRBJ2-2, with a possible D match to TRBD2 (5 bases). The CDR3 totals 15 residues. Germline V gives CDR1 SQVTM, CDR2 ANQGSEA. The ends were cut back, 5 bases at V and 3 bases at J, with 16 bases in the middle. CDR3 coding DNA: TGCAGCGTTCCACAGAGTGCCGGGGACACCGGGGAGCTGTTTTTT. As protein: CSVPQSAGDTGELFF.

Turning to this clonotype: One end of the junction varies from germline; a read error may be responsible. The chain is built from TRBV7-2 and TRBJ2-7, with 9 bases matching TRBD1. Germline V gene lookup returns CDR1 SGHTA and CDR2 FQGNSA. The CDR3 runs to 14 residues. The CDR3 nucleotides are TGTGCCAGCAGCTTAGGGGGACAGGGTCGCGAGCTGTACTTC. Amino acids: CASSLGGQGRELYF.

A note on this clonotype: The junction and the germline gene differ at one end; a read error may be behind it. The rearrangement uses TRBV6-5 and TRBJ2-1; D unclear. The CDR3 is 13 residues long. Germline values: CDR1 MNHEY, CDR2 SVGAGI. The DNA for the CDR3 is TGTGCCAGTAGTTACTCTAACACCTGCGGGCAGTTCTTC. It is translated as CASSYSNTCGQFF.

This clonotype was observed many times. The chain is built from TRBV29-1 and TRBJ2-1; 7 bases map to TRBD1. This CDR3 contains 14 residues. Germline trimming cut 0 bases from V and 1 base from J; bases unmatched to any gene: 0. Germline V CDR1 and CDR2: SQVTM, ANQGSEA. This chain's CDR3 is CSVEDRGSYNEQFF. CDR3 DNA: TGCAGCGTTGAAGACAGGGGGTCCTACAATGAGCAGTTCTTC.

The chain couples TRBV6-5 to TRBJ2-1; D remains unclear. CDR3 length: 13 residues. V dropped 7 bases and J dropped 12 bases, with 19 bases sitting between them. Germline V gene sequence: CDR1 MNHEY, CDR2 SVGAGI. The CDR3 bases are TGTGCCAGCAATCATTCGAACACCGGCGGGCAGTTCTTC. This sequence encodes CASNHSNTGGQFF.

V usage is TRBV10-1 and J usage is TRBJ1-1; D is possibly TRBD1 (6 bases). This CDR3 region has 13 residues. Germline V gene lookup returns CDR1 WNHNN and CDR2 SYGVQD (reference sequence). Between the trimmed V and J ends, which lost 8 bases and 5 bases, there was a span of 15 bases. DNA of the CDR3: TGCGCCAGCGGTGCCACACAGGGAACTGAAGCTTTCTTT. The encoded protein is CASGATQGTEAFF.